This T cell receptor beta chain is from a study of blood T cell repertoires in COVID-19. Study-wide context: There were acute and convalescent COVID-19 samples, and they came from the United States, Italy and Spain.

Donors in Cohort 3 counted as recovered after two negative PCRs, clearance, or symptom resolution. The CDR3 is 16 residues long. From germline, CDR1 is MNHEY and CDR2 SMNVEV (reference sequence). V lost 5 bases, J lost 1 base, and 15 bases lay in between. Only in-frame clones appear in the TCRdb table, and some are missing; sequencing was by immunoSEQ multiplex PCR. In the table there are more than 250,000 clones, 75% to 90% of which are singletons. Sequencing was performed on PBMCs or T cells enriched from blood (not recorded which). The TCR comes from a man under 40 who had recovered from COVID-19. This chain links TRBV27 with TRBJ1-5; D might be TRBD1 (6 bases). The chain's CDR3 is CASSRLGGQSNQPQHF. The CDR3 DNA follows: TGTGCCAGCAGTAGATTAGGGGGACAAAGCAATCAGCCCCAGCATTTT.